This T cell receptor beta chain derives from a study of blood T cells in healthy people across ages. Findings and caveats of the study: It was held that the diversity estimates obtained from one million T cells were underestimates.

Total RNA extracted from each sample amounted to at least 5 micrograms. The germline gives CDR1 SGHKS, CDR2 YYEKEE (reference sequence). The CDR3 loop spans 14 amino acids. In regard to this clonotype: Its antigen is unknown.

Next came a second PCR, run for about 7 to 11 cycles, which used a sample-barcoded 5' primer along with a J-beta primer mix. Each CDR3 protein is one row after TCRdb ran MiXCR on the 5' RACE reads. Of a few hundred thousand distinct CDR3 sequences listed, about 26% were seen once; the top ten hold about 18%. V is TRBV5-5 and J is TRBJ2-5, with unresolved D. TRBJ2-1 explains the end of the DNA better; the J call may be wrong. This receptor was identified in a woman aged 70-85 years in good health. Sequenced material: blood. Here the CDR3 reads CASSPDPPRNEQFF. The CDR3 bases are TGTGCCAGCAGCCCGGACCCTCCCAGGAATGAGCAGTTCTTC.